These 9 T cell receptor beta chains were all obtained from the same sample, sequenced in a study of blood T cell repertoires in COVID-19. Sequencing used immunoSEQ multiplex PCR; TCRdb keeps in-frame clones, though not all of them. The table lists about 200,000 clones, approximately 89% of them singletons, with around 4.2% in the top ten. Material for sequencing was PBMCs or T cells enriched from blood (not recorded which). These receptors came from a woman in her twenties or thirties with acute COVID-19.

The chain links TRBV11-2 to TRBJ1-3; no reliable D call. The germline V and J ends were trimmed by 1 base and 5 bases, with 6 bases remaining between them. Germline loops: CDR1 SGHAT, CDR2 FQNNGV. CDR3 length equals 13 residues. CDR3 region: CASSLGGRNTIYF. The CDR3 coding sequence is TGTGCCAGCAGCTTAGGAGGCCGAAACACCATATATTTT.

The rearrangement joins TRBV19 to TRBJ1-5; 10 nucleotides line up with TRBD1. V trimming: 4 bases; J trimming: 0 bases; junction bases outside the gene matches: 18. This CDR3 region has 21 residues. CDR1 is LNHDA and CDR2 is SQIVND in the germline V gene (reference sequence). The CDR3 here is CASSKMAPGQGWVYSNQPQHF. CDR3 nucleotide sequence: TGTGCCAGTAGTAAGATGGCGCCGGGACAGGGGTGGGTTTATAGCAATCAGCCCCAGCATTTT.

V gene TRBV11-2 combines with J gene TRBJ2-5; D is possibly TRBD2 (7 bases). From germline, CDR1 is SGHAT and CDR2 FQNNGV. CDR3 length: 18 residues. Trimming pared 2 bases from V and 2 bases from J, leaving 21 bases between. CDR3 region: CASSLRLGGGRDQETQYF. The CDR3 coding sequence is TGTGCCAGCAGCTTAAGGCTGGGGGGGGGCAGGGATCAAGAGACCCAGTACTTC.

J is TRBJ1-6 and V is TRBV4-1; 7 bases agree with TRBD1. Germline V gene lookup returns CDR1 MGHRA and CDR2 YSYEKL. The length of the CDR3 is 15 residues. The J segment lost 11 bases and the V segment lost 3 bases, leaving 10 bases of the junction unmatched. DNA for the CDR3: TGCGCCAGCAGCCACCCTGACAGGGAAATTGCACCCCTCCACTTT. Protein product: CASSHPDREIAPLHF.

The CDR3: CAWSVPGYYEQYF. In nucleotides, the CDR3 is TGTGCCTGGAGTGTACCGGGGTACTACGAGCAGTACTTC. The V call is TRBV30, the J call TRBJ2-7, with D tentatively TRBD2 (5 bases). The CDR3 sequence is 13 residues long. Germline CDR1 GTSNPN, CDR2 SVGIG (reference sequence). The V end was cut by 0 bases, the J end by 3 bases, with 9 bases between.

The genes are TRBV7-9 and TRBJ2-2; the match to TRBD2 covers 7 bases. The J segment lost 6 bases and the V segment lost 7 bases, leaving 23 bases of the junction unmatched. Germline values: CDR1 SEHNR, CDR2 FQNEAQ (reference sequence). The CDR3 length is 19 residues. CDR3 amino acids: CASTPVSGRLNPGAGELFF. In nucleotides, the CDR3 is TGTGCCAGCACCCCGGTTTCCGGGAGGCTAAATCCCGGAGCCGGGGAGCTGTTTTTT.

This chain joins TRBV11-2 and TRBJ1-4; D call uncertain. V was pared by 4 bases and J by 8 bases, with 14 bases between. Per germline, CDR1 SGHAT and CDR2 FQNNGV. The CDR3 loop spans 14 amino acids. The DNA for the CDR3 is TGTGCCAGCAGCTACCGAGGCTTCGGGGAAAAACTGTTTTTT. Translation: CASSYRGFGEKLFF.

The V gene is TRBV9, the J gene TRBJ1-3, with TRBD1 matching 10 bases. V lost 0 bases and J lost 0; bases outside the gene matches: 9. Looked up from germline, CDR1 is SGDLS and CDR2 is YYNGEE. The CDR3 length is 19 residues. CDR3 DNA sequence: TGTGCCAGCAGCGTAGATTTAGGACAGGGGGAAAACTCTGGAAACACCATATATTTT. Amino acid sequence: CASSVDLGQGENSGNTIYF. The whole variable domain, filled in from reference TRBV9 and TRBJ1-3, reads DSGVTQTPKHLITATGQRVTLRCSPRSGDLSVYWYQQSLDQGLQFLIQYYNGEERAKGNILERFSAQQFPDLHSELNLSSLELGDSALYFCASSVDLGQGENSGNTIYFGEGSWLTVV.

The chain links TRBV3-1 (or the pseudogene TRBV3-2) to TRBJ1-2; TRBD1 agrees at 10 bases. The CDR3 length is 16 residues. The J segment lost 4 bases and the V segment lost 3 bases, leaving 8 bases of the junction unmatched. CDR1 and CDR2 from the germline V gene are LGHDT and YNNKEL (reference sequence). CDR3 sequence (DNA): TGTGCCAGCAGCCATGAAGGGACAGGGGATCGCTATGGCTACACCTTC. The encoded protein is CASSHEGTGDRYGYTF.